A single sample gave rise to the 26 T cell receptor beta chains below, sequenced in a study of T-cell reconstitution after alpha-beta-depleted transplantation in children (TCRdb year 2016). The treatment or condition label for this specimen denotes: allogeneic hematopoietic cell transplantation with graft depleted of TCRalphabeta T cells and CD19 B cells. Preparation of the library involved PCR. Sequencing instrument: Illumina HiSeq 2500. TCR library preparation used molecular barcoding, with unique molecular identifiers applied to normalize quantification of the TCRbeta repertoire. The public reads were quality trimmed at Q25 with fastp and then assembled into clones with MiXCR by TCRdb, keeping productive beta chains. All rows with the same CDR3 protein become a single entry with the most common DNA and genes. The sample contains 800,000 to 1,000,000 distinct CDR3 sequences, roughly 29% of them found a single time. The ten largest make up 28% of the sample.

Sequenced here: PBMCs, mostly from graft donor cells, sampled 360 days after TCRalphabeta/CD19-depleted stem cell transplant. The receptors here all came from a boy in the first two years of life who had a stem cell transplant for SCID, so the T cells may come from the graft donor.

This clonotype has at least ten counts. The chain is built from TRBV6-1 and TRBJ2-5; D gene unclear. This CDR3 is 10 amino acids long. V lost 6 bases to trimming and J lost 5 bases, with 4 bases between them. Germline loops: CDR1 MNHNS, CDR2 SASEGT. The CDR3 DNA follows: TGTGCCAGCAGCCGGGAGACCCAGTACTTC. Translated: CASSRETQYF.

Concerning this clonotype itself: One junction end does not reproduce the germline sequence, and a read error may be involved. The CDR3, as DNA: TGTGCCAGCAGCCAGGTTCGAGGGAGCTACGAGCAGTACTTC. It translates to CASSQVRGSYEQYF. The chain links TRBV4-1 to TRBJ2-7; D perhaps matches TRBD2 (5 bases). The CDR3 length is 14 residues. Germline values: CDR1 MGHRA, CDR2 YSYEKL.

The chain combines TRBV10-3 with TRBJ2-1; D uncertain. CDR3 length equals 13 residues. Trimming cost V 2 bases and J 8 bases, with 10 bases left between them. Germline V gene data show CDR1 as ENHRY and CDR2 as SYGVKD. CDR3 sequence reads: CAISEGVGDEQFF. For the CDR3, the DNA is TGTGCCATCAGTGAGGGTGTTGGGGATGAGCAGTTCTTC.

This clonotype was counted a few times. The rearrangement links TRBV21-1 to TRBJ2-3; the table's D call, TRBD1, has no DNA check behind it. TRBV21-1 is an annotated pseudogene. This CDR3 region has 17 residues. CDR3 sequence reads: CASSNGTGTSSTDTQYF. The CDR3 nucleotides read TGTGCCAGCAGCAACGGGACAGGGACCTCTAGCACAGATACGCAGTATTTT.

The genes are TRBV20-1 and TRBJ2-3; D is undetermined. CDR1 and CDR2 (germline): DFQATT, SNEGSKA (reference sequence). The CDR3 spans 15 residues. With 6 bases removed from V and 0 bases from J, the gap between germline ends came to 16 bases. CDR3: CSAAYALPSTDTQYF. CDR3 bases: TGCAGTGCCGCATATGCTTTACCCAGCACAGATACGCAGTATTTT.

This clonotype was observed at least ten times. The rearrangement uses TRBV2 and TRBJ1-5, with TRBD1 identical over 10 bases. Trimming removed 6 bases from V and 2 bases from J; junction bases left unmatched: 1. Germline V gives CDR1 SNHLY, CDR2 FYNNEI. This CDR3 spans 14 amino acids. CDR3: CASSGTGGNQPQHF. In nucleotides, the CDR3 is TGTGCCAGCAGCGGGACAGGGGGCAATCAGCCCCAGCATTTT. The full variable domain, rest sourced from reference TRBV2 and TRBJ1-5, is EPEVTQTPSHQVTQMGQEVILRCVPISNHLYFYWYRQILGQKVEFLVSFYNNEISEKSEIFDDQFSVERPDGSNFTLKIRSTKLEDSAMYFCASSGTGGNQPQHFGDGTRLSIL.

Only one count was recorded for this clonotype. CDR3 region: CSVERRGIRNTEAFF. CDR3 in DNA: TGCAGCGTTGAGCGGCGGGGAATCAGGAACACTGAAGCTTTCTTT. The chain recombines TRBV29-1 with TRBJ1-1; D gene uncertain. CDR3 length equals 15 residues. Germline V gene sequence: CDR1 SQVTM, CDR2 ANQGSEA. The V end was cut by 3 bases, the J end by 1 base, with 15 bases between.

This clonotype was recorded many times. Compared with germline, one end of the junction differs, possibly owing to a read error. This chain joins TRBV7-9 and TRBJ1-1; the D gene is possibly TRBD1 (6 bases). In germline, CDR1 is SEHNR, CDR2 FQNEAQ (reference sequence). The CDR3 contains 14 residues. The CDR3 protein is CASSLEGGGTEAFF. In DNA form, the CDR3 reads TGTGCCAGCAGTTTAGAAGGGGGAGGGACTGAAGCTTTCTTT.

This chain connects TRBV20-1 to TRBJ1-5; 7 nucleotides align to TRBD1. CDR3 size: 15 residues. Trimming removed 2 bases from V and 1 base from J; junction bases left unmatched: 5. CDR1 and CDR2 from the germline V gene are DFQATT and SNEGSKA (reference sequence). The CDR3, as DNA: TGCAGTGCTAGAAGGACCAGGGGGAGCAATCAGCCCCAGCATTTT. Translating it yields CSARRTRGSNQPQHF.

The chain's CDR3 is CSVDMGGLAGGYNEQFF. In nucleotides, the CDR3 is TGCAGCGTTGATATGGGAGGCCTAGCGGGGGGCTACAATGAGCAGTTCTTC. J is TRBJ2-1 and V is TRBV29-1, with 11 nucleotides matching TRBD2. Germline V CDR1 and CDR2: SQVTM, ANQGSEA. Germline trimming cut 3 bases from V and 3 bases from J; bases unmatched to any gene: 10. The CDR3 has 17 amino acids.

This clonotype appeared a few times. This chain links TRBV28 with TRBJ1-4; no firm D call. Germline loops: CDR1 MDHEN, CDR2 SYDVKM. The CDR3 has 13 amino acids. Trimming left V 9 bases short and J 0 bases short, with 8 bases between. The CDR3, as DNA: TGTGCCAGTCTACGGGCAACTAATGAAAAACTGTTTTTT. Translating gives CASLRATNEKLFF.

This clonotype was seen a few times. The chain carries TRBV5-5 and TRBJ1-6; the D is unclear. There are 15 residues in the CDR3. Germline CDR1 SGHKS, CDR2 YYEKEE (reference sequence). V lost 0 bases to trimming and J lost 0 bases, with 4 bases between them. CDR3 sequence: CASSLESSYNSPLHF. The DNA of the CDR3 is TGTGCCAGCAGCTTGGAAAGCTCCTATAATTCACCCCTCCACTTT.

V usage is TRBV7-9 and J usage is TRBJ2-1, with 9 bases identical to TRBD2. Germline assignment: CDR1 SEHNR and CDR2 FQNEAQ (reference sequence). The CDR3 is made up of 16 amino acids. V was pared by 5 bases and J by 6 bases, with 11 bases of the junction left unmatched. The CDR3 is CASSPVGLAGTNEQFF. The CDR3 DNA reads TGTGCCAGCAGCCCGGTGGGGCTAGCGGGAACCAATGAGCAGTTCTTC.

This clonotype was counted at least ten times. The genes are TRBV9 and TRBJ2-2; D gene uncertain. Germline loops: CDR1 SGDLS, CDR2 YYNGEE. The CDR3 runs to 14 residues. V dropped 4 bases and J dropped 0 bases, with 7 bases sitting between them. CDR3 protein: CASSPAPNTGELFF. For the CDR3, the DNA is TGTGCCAGCAGCCCAGCCCCGAACACCGGGGAGCTGTTTTTT.

This clonotype was recorded many times. CDR3 DNA sequence: TGTGCCAGCAGTGAATCTTGGCTTTACCAAGAGACCCAGTACTTC. As protein: CASSESWLYQETQYF. The rearrangement uses TRBV25-1 and TRBJ2-5; D is uncertain. Trimming took off 1 base at V and 0 bases at J, with 9 bases between the two ends. The CDR3 spans 15 residues. Looked up from germline, CDR1 is MGHDK and CDR2 is SYGVNS.

This chain joins TRBV10-3 and TRBJ2-1; D unresolved. With 3 bases removed from V and 4 bases from J, the gap between germline ends came to 7 bases. Germline V lookup: CDR1 ENHRY, CDR2 SYGVKD. CDR3 length: 13 amino acids. As DNA, the CDR3 is TGTGCCATCAGTGATTTCCATTACAATGAGCAGTTCTTC. It encodes CAISDFHYNEQFF.

This clonotype appeared a few times. The CDR3 DNA is TGTGCCAGTGGACGCAATCAGAACACTGAAGCTTTCTTT. Protein product: CASGRNQNTEAFF. V gene TRBV12-3 or TRBV12-4 combines with J gene TRBJ1-1; D ambiguous. With 9 bases removed from V and 1 base from J, the gap between germline ends came to 12 bases. The CDR3 covers 13 residues.

V and J are TRBV4-1 and TRBJ2-7; possibly TRBD2 for D (5 bases). V gave up 2 bases and J gave up 4 bases, with 18 bases separating them. The CDR3 loop spans 16 amino acids. Germline V gene data show CDR1 as MGHRA and CDR2 as YSYEKL. The CDR3 loop reads CASSQYLAGNSYEQYF. As DNA, the CDR3 is TGCGCCAGCAGCCAATACCTGGCGGGCAACAGTTACGAGCAGTACTTC.

This chain uses TRBV29-1 with TRBJ2-3; 8 bases are a match to TRBD2. Unmatched junction bases numbered 6, after V lost 7 bases and J lost 3 bases. The CDR3 extends over 13 amino acids. Germline loops: CDR1 SQVTM, CDR2 ANQGSEA. The CDR3, as DNA: TGCAGCGCGGGGGGGGGACTAACAGATACGCAGTATTTT. It encodes CSAGGGLTDTQYF.

This clonotype was seen at least ten times. This chain connects TRBV7-9 to TRBJ2-7; D unclear. The V gene's germline CDR1 is SEHNR and CDR2 FQNEAQ (reference sequence). The CDR3 is made up of 12 amino acids. V gave up 2 bases and J gave up 8 bases, with 10 bases separating them. The DNA for the CDR3 is TGTGCCAGCAGCTTAACGCATTCCCAGCAGTACTTC. It translates to CASSLTHSQQYF.

CDR3 DNA sequence: TGTGCCAGCAGCCGCCGGGACAGGGGGCTTTTCGGGGAGCTGTTTTTT. The encoded protein is CASSRRDRGLFGELFF. The genes are TRBV2 and TRBJ2-2; 12 nucleotides match TRBD1. The CDR3 contains 16 residues. J gave up 7 bases and V 6 bases, and 9 bases lay outside the gene matches. Germline CDR1 reads SNHLY; CDR2 reads FYNNEI.

This clonotype was seen more than once but under ten times. V is TRBV4-1 and J is TRBJ2-5; no reliable D call. CDR3 length: 14 residues. Germline loops: CDR1 MGHRA, CDR2 YSYEKL. V lost 3 bases and J 1 base, leaving 9 bases between the germline ends. This CDR3 reads CASSQAWSQETQYF. The CDR3 bases are TGCGCCAGCAGCCAGGCCTGGTCCCAAGAGACCCAGTACTTC.

This chain links TRBV5-1 with TRBJ2-7; D may be TRBD1 (6 bases). Germline CDR1 SGHRS, CDR2 YFSETQ. The CDR3 totals 16 residues. V was shortened by 3 bases and J by 3 bases, with 19 bases between the two germline ends. Here the CDR3 reads CASSWAGDKGSYEQYF. DNA of the CDR3: TGCGCCAGCAGCTGGGCCGGGGACAAAGGGAGCTACGAGCAGTACTTC.

The V and J genes are TRBV6-1 and TRBJ1-1; D unclear. The CDR3 totals 15 residues. Trimming removed 2 bases at V and 0 bases at J, with 10 bases between. Germline assignment: CDR1 MNHNS and CDR2 SASEGT. CDR3 nucleotides: TGTGCCAGCAGTGAATTTGGGCGCATGAACACTGAAGCTTTCTTT. The encoded protein is CASSEFGRMNTEAFF.

This clonotype was observed a handful of times. The rearrangement links TRBV15 to TRBJ2-1, with D maybe TRBD2 (7 bases). The CDR3 extends over 15 amino acids. The germline CDR1 and CDR2 sequences are LNHNV and YYDKDF (reference sequence). V lost 3 bases and J lost 2, with 11 bases in between. CDR3 protein: CATSRLGGPYNEQFF. CDR3 nucleotide sequence: TGTGCCACCAGCAGGCTCGGGGGGCCCTACAATGAGCAGTTCTTC.

This clonotype was detected a few times. The chain has TRBV12-3 or TRBV12-4 and TRBJ2-7; D is possibly TRBD1 (5 bases). V lost 3 bases to trimming and J lost 4 bases, with 16 bases between them. This CDR3 has 15 amino acids. In DNA, the CDR3 is TGTGCCAGCAGTTTCGGTGAGGCAGGGCTGTACGAGCAGTACTTC. Translated: CASSFGEAGLYEQYF.